The next 26 T cell receptor beta chains were all read from a single sample in a study of OX40 agonist ivuxolimab in advanced cancers. Repertoires were generated with immunoSEQ multiplex PCR, while TCRdb's copy carries only in-frame clones and drops some. The top ten hold more than 13% of the sample, which has about 43,000 clones, around 87% seen once. The sequenced sample was CD4+ or CD8+ T cells sorted from blood, obtained in a trial of the OX40 agonist ivuxolimab. Receptor source: an adult with an advanced solid tumor such as melanoma, head and neck, liver or kidney cancer.

The chain couples TRBV19 to TRBJ2-1; D call uncertain. V shed 5 bases and J shed 6 bases, with 14 bases lying between them. In germline, CDR1 is LNHDA, CDR2 SQIVND (reference sequence). This CDR3 has 14 residues. The CDR3 loop reads CASSWRHWANEQFF. CDR3 DNA sequence: TGTGCCAGTAGTTGGCGGCACTGGGCCAATGAGCAGTTCTTC.

This sequence joins TRBV2 and TRBJ1-2; tentatively, D is TRBD1 (5 bases). The CDR3 contains 12 residues. Germline values: CDR1 SNHLY, CDR2 FYNNEI. Trimming left V 10 bases short and J 3 bases short, with 12 bases between. The CDR3 reads CANLQVDYGYTF. In DNA form, the CDR3 reads TGTGCCAACCTACAGGTGGACTATGGCTACACCTTC.

This rearrangement joins TRBV12-5 to TRBJ2-7, with D tentatively TRBD1 (5 bases). The V and J ends lost 0 bases and 6 bases respectively, with 18 bases between them. The CDR3 is 16 residues long. Germline V gives CDR1 LGHNT, CDR2 FRNRAP. The CDR3 protein is CASGLVGHLKQVEQYV. DNA for the CDR3: TGTGCTAGTGGTTTGGTAGGTCACCTTAAACAGGTCGAGCAGTACGTC.

The chain is built from TRBV6-1 and TRBJ1-1; D not certain. The V end lost 6 bases, the J end lost 4 bases, and 9 bases lay between the germline ends. The germline V gene encodes CDR1 MNHNS and CDR2 SASEGT. This CDR3 has 12 residues. CDR3 in DNA: TGTGCCAGCAGGTTAATCAGCACTGAAGCTTTCTTT. Protein sequence: CASRLISTEAFF.

The chain links TRBV7-7 to TRBJ2-1, with a possible D match to TRBD1 (6 bases). Germline assignment: CDR1 SSHAT and CDR2 FNYEAQ (reference sequence). The ends were cut back, 5 bases at V and 8 bases at J, with 13 bases in the middle. CDR3 length equals 13 residues. The CDR3 DNA is TGTGCCAGCAGCATAGGACAGAACGATGAGCAGTTCTTC. Protein: CASSIGQNDEQFF.

The J gene is TRBJ1-5, the V gene TRBV28; weak D call: TRBD1 (5 bases). The CDR3 extends over 17 amino acids. Germline V CDR1 and CDR2: MDHEN, SYDVKM. With 10 bases removed from V and 0 bases from J, the gap between germline ends came to 22 bases. In DNA form, the CDR3 reads TGTGCCACCTTTTTACGGGACGGAATCTATAGCAATCAGCCCCAGCATTTT. Translation gives CATFLRDGIYSNQPQHF. The full variable domain, completed using reference TRBV28 and TRBJ1-5, is DVKVTQSSRYLVKRTGEKVFLECVQDMDHENMFWYRQDPGLGLRLIYFSYDVKMKEKGDIPEGYSVSREKKERFSLILESASTNQTSMYLCATFLRDGIYSNQPQHFGDGTRLSIL.

The rearrangement uses TRBV10-3 and TRBJ1-5, with D hard to call. The CDR3 has 13 residues. Per germline, CDR1 ENHRY and CDR2 SYGVKD. The V end was cut by 4 bases, the J end by 5 bases, with 9 bases between. The CDR3 bases are TGTGCCATCAGTGTCGGGCTGGATCAGCCCCAGCATTTT. It translates to CAISVGLDQPQHF.

Only a few counts were recorded for this clone. The chain links TRBV30 to TRBJ1-1; TRBD1 might be the D (5 bases). The CDR3 loop spans 13 amino acids. The ends were cut back, 7 bases at V and 5 bases at J, with 17 bases in the middle. Germline-derived CDR1 and CDR2 are GTSNPN and SVGIG (reference sequence). CDR3: CASQGESWTEAFF. CDR3 bases: TGTGCCTCTCAGGGTGAGAGTTGGACTGAAGCTTTCTTT.

This clone is labeled as medium-sized. V is TRBV10-3 and J is TRBJ2-7; D may correspond to TRBD1 or TRBD2 (6 bases each). Per the germline V gene, CDR1 is ENHRY and CDR2 is SYGVKD. The CDR3 has 13 amino acids. V shed 10 bases and J shed 4 bases, with 17 bases lying between them. CDR3 in amino acids: CATGALEGYEQYF. The CDR3 nucleotides are TGTGCCACGGGGGCCCTTGAGGGGTACGAGCAGTACTTC.

This clone came up a few times. The V gene is TRBV5-6, the J gene TRBJ1-1; D is unclear. V was pared by 2 bases and J by 3 bases, with 11 bases between. The CDR3 runs to 14 residues. The germline V gene encodes CDR1 SGHDT and CDR2 YYEEEE. As DNA, the CDR3 is TGTGCCAGCAGCTTACTCGACGAATACACTGAAGCTTTCTTT. This gives the protein CASSLLDEYTEAFF.

The J gene is TRBJ2-3, the V gene TRBV18, with 9 bases matching TRBD2. The CDR3 has 18 residues. V shed 2 bases and J 2 bases; nucleotides not matched to a gene: 11. Per the germline V gene, CDR1 is KGHSH and CDR2 is LQKENI. The CDR3 sequence is CASSPNATSGLFTDTQYF. In DNA, the CDR3 is TGTGCCAGCTCACCAAACGCTACTAGCGGGCTTTTCACAGATACGCAGTATTTT.

V gene TRBV9 combines with J gene TRBJ2-7; 7 bases map to TRBD2. The CDR3 is 14 residues long. In germline, CDR1 is SGDLS, CDR2 YYNGEE. J lost 5 bases, V lost 4 bases, and 9 bases had no gene match. The CDR3 nucleotides are TGTGCCAGCAGCCACTCCTCTGCGGGAGACGAGCAGTACTTC. Its protein is CASSHSSAGDEQYF. Filled out from reference TRBV9 and TRBJ2-7, the complete variable domain reads DSGVTQTPKHLITATGQRVTLRCSPRSGDLSVYWYQQSLDQGLQFLIQYYNGEERAKGNILERFSAQQFPDLHSELNLSSLELGDSALYFCASSHSSAGDEQYFGPGTRLTVT.

This chain joins TRBV28 and TRBJ2-2, with TRBD1 matching 9 bases. Looked up from germline, CDR1 is MDHEN and CDR2 is SYDVKM. The V gene end was trimmed by 4 bases and the J gene end by 8 bases; junction bases not matched to a gene: 5. This CDR3 spans 14 amino acids. For the CDR3, the DNA is TGTGCCAGCAGTTCGACAGGGGGAGATGGGGAGCTGTTTTTT. This translates into CASSSTGGDGELFF. Based on the CDR3 plus reference TRBV28 and TRBJ2-2, the full variable domain is DVKVTQSSRYLVKRTGEKVFLECVQDMDHENMFWYRQDPGLGLRLIYFSYDVKMKEKGDIPEGYSVSREKKERFSLILESASTNQTSMYLCASSSTGGDGELFFGEGSRLTVL.

This rearrangement joins TRBV9 to TRBJ2-6; perhaps TRBD2 as D (6 bases). Germline CDR1 and CDR2: SGDLS and YYNGEE. V lost 0 bases, J lost 2 bases, and 6 bases lay in between. The CDR3 consists of 15 residues. The CDR3, as DNA: TGTGCCAGCAGCGTAGGGAGGGCTGGGGCCAACGTCCTGACTTTC. Protein sequence: CASSVGRAGANVLTF.

The V call is TRBV18, the J call TRBJ2-1; unclear D gene. Germline CDR1 reads KGHSH; CDR2 reads LQKENI. The CDR3 is 13 residues long. Trimming removed 2 bases from V and 12 bases from J, with 14 bases in between. The CDR3 bases are TGTGCCAGCTCACCATTCCCTCCAGACGGGCAGTTCTTC. This sequence encodes CASSPFPPDGQFF.

V gene TRBV27 combines with J gene TRBJ2-1, with D hard to call. Germline V gives CDR1 MNHEY, CDR2 SMNVEV (reference sequence). CDR3 length: 15 residues. V was trimmed by 1 base and J by 0 bases, leaving 7 bases between them. The CDR3 loop is CASSLLLSSYNEQFF. The CDR3 DNA reads as TGTGCCAGCAGTTTATTACTGAGCTCCTACAATGAGCAGTTCTTC.

V is TRBV6-4 and J is TRBJ2-1; 8 bases agree with TRBD2. V was pared by 4 bases and J by 4 bases, with 6 bases of the junction left unmatched. Germline V gene data show CDR1 as MRHNA and CDR2 as SNTAGT. The CDR3 contains 15 residues. CDR3 bases: TGTGCCAGCAGTGGGGCGCTAGCGGGTTACAATGAGCAGTTCTTC. Encoded protein: CASSGALAGYNEQFF.

The chain joins TRBV10-1 to TRBJ2-7, with a tentative D call TRBD2 (7 bases). Trimming removed 0 bases at V and 0 bases at J, with 30 bases between. CDR3 length: 22 amino acids. CDR1 WNHNN and CDR2 SYGVQD come from the germline V gene (reference sequence). CDR3 sequence: CASSESMAPLSRGAPSSYEQYV. The CDR3 DNA reads TGCGCCAGCAGTGAGTCGATGGCCCCCCTATCTCGGGGGGCCCCTAGCTCCTACGAGCAGTACGTC.

The chain joins TRBV5-6 to TRBJ2-7; the match to TRBD1 covers 10 bases. This CDR3 comprises 14 residues. J lost 6 bases, V lost 0 bases, and 3 bases had no gene match. Germline V gene sequence: CDR1 SGHDT, CDR2 YYEEEE. The CDR3 DNA sequence: TGTGCCAGCAGCTTGGGGACAGGGGGGTTCGAGCAGTACGTC. It codes for CASSLGTGGFEQYV.

The chain has TRBV5-4 and TRBJ1-3; 10 nucleotides match TRBD1. V gave up 4 bases and J gave up 4 bases; unmatched junction bases: 5. Per the germline V gene, CDR1 is SGHNT and CDR2 is YYREEE (reference sequence). The CDR3 loop spans 15 amino acids. The CDR3 loop reads CASSPGQGIGNTIYF. Here the CDR3 DNA reads TGTGCCAGCAGCCCGGGACAGGGGATAGGAAACACCATATATTTT.

The V and J genes are TRBV11-2 and TRBJ2-5, with D perhaps assigned TRBD1 or TRBD2 (5 bases each). Germline CDR1 is SGHAT and CDR2 is FQNNGV. The CDR3 is 15 amino acids. V gave up 5 bases and J gave up 2 bases, with 15 bases separating them. The CDR3 nucleotides read TGTGCCAGCAGCCTGACGGGGACGGGACAAGAGACCCAGTACTTC. This translates into CASSLTGTGQETQYF.

This rearrangement joins TRBV5-6 to TRBJ1-1; the D is unclear. Germline V gene sequence: CDR1 SGHDT, CDR2 YYEEEE. V was clipped by 3 bases and J by 1 base, with 7 bases between them. The CDR3 extends over 13 amino acids. Written as DNA, the CDR3 is TGTGCCAGCAGCTATAAACAGAACACTGAAGCTTTCTTT. This sequence encodes CASSYKQNTEAFF.

V is TRBV28 and J is TRBJ2-7; D may be TRBD2 (7 bases). Germline CDR1 and CDR2: MDHEN and SYDVKM. Trimming shortened V by 5 bases and J by 0 bases, and 20 bases separated the two germline ends. The CDR3 spans 17 residues. Here the CDR3 reads CASSPITGRARSYEQYV. The DNA of the CDR3 is TGTGCCAGCAGTCCGATTACAGGGAGGGCCCGCTCCTACGAGCAGTACGTC.

This clone occurred once. This sequence joins TRBV7-9 and TRBJ1-3, with D perhaps TRBD1 (5 bases). Germline V gene data show CDR1 as SEHNR and CDR2 as FQNEAQ (reference sequence). The CDR3 contains 14 residues. Trimming shortened V by 5 bases and J by 4 bases, and 12 bases separated the two germline ends. The CDR3: CASSTPGLGNTIYF. CDR3 DNA sequence: TGTGCCAGCAGCACCCCAGGGCTCGGAAACACCATATATTTT.

The chain uses TRBV7-9 and TRBJ2-7; D might be TRBD1 (5 bases). Germline CDR1 reads SEHNR; CDR2 reads FQNEAQ (reference sequence). V was trimmed by 4 bases and J by 3 bases, leaving 16 bases between them. The CDR3 runs to 15 residues. The CDR3 nucleotides are TGTGCCAGCAGCTCCGATCAGGACATTAACTACGAGCAGTACTTC. It yields the protein CASSSDQDINYEQYF.

The chain has TRBV5-5 and TRBJ1-6; the match to TRBD1 covers 7 bases. J was trimmed by 0 bases and V by 4 bases; bases with no gene match: 10. The germline V gene encodes CDR1 SGHKS and CDR2 YYEKEE (reference sequence). This CDR3 region has 18 residues. The CDR3 sequence: CASSKVPGQSSYNSPLHF. Written as DNA, the CDR3 is TGTGCCAGCAGCAAAGTTCCGGGACAGAGCTCCTATAATTCACCCCTCCACTTT.